Listed here is a single T cell receptor beta chain. The entry originates in a study of blood T cell repertoires in COVID-19. Overall study: Sites across the United States, Italy and Spain contributed samples from acute and convalescent COVID-19. The cDNA or gDNA used as material had been derived from T cells, B-cell-depleted T cells, or PBMCs.

In the authors' workflow: How many nucleated cells were present was estimated from reference gene primer amplification. Profiled with immunoSEQ multiplex PCR; TCRdb holds only in-frame clones, not every one. Clone size and the V and J calls come from that table; the DNA yielded D and trimming. The table has some 190,000 clones, 80% to 90% seen once. The TCR was taken from a man between 60 and 70 years old with acute or convalescent COVID-19. Sequencing input: peripheral blood.

CDR3 coding DNA: TGTGCCATCAGTGAACAGGACAGGGCGTGGGAGCAGTACTTC. Its translation is CAISEQDRAWEQYF. The rearrangement joins TRBV10-3 to TRBJ2-7, with 8 bases lining up with TRBD1. The CDR3 spans 14 residues. CDR1 is ENHRY, CDR2 SYGVKD, per germline. J was trimmed by 7 bases and V by 3 bases; bases with no gene match: 8.